This TCR beta chain was retrieved from a study of blood T cell repertoires in COVID-19. Study information: Some COVID-19 samples were acute and others convalescent; all came from the United States, Italy and Spain. Sample material is recorded as cDNA or gDNA derived from T cells, B-cell-depleted T cells, or PBMCs.

Germline V gene data show CDR1 as SNHLY and CDR2 as FYNNEI. V was shortened by 3 bases and J by 6 bases, with 11 bases between the two germline ends. The CDR3 runs 14 residues. Source study methods: Amplification of reference gene primers was used by the study to estimate nucleated cell counts. TCRdb keeps only in-frame clones here, not all; method: immunoSEQ multiplex PCR. The DNA was the basis for D and trimming; V, J and clone size are from that table. In the table there are roughly 16,000 clones, roughly 80% of which are singletons. The rearrangement links TRBV2 to TRBJ1-4; D might be TRBD1 (5 bases). Sequenced input: peripheral blood. The clonotype originates from a man between 70 and 80 years old with active or convalescent COVID-19. The CDR3 bases are TGTGCCAGCAGTGACAGGGCTAGTGATGAAAAACTGTTTTTT. Translated: CASSDRASDEKLFF. The full variable domain, in which reference TRBV2 and TRBJ1-4 provide the parts outside the CDR3, is EPEVTQTPSHQVTQMGQEVILRCVPISNHLYFYWYRQILGQKVEFLVSFYNNEISEKSEIFDDQFSVERPDGSNFTLKIRSTKLEDSAMYFCASSDRASDEKLFFGSGTQLSVL.